The 19 T cell receptor beta chains reported below all come from one sample, sequenced in a study of CD8 T cells in ankylosing spondylitis. Overall study findings and caveats: Characteristic of ankylosing spondylitis blood, it appeared, was a TCR beta motif comprising roughly 8 highly homologous variants.

No cognate antigen is known for these TCRs. MiXCR was run by TCRdb on the 5' RACE reads, yielding one entry per CDR3 protein. The sample contains roughly 490,000 distinct CDR3 sequences, 5.3% of which appear only once. The sequenced sample was blood, either unsorted or a sorted T cell fraction (not recorded which). The receptors come from a male donor with ankylosing spondylitis.

The table lists this clonotype with many counts. The chain joins TRBV10-3 to TRBJ1-1; 8 nucleotides align to TRBD1. Germline V gene data show CDR1 as ENHRY and CDR2 as SYGVKD. CDR3 length: 13 amino acids. V shed 11 bases, J shed 1 base, and the junction held 6 bases outside the gene matches. For the CDR3, the DNA is TGTGCCCTAGGCGGGACAGGGAACACTGAAGCTTTCTTT. Protein product: CALGGTGNTEAFF.

This clonotype was observed many times. The chain combines TRBV12-3 or TRBV12-4 with TRBJ2-7; D unclear. V was cut by 5 bases and J by 4 bases, with 18 bases left in between. This CDR3 region has 15 residues. The CDR3 DNA sequence: TGTGCCAGCAGTAGACGACCGGACGGAGAATACGAGCAGTACTTC. This encodes CASSRRPDGEYEQYF.

The sample holds many counts of this clonotype. V and J are TRBV9 and TRBJ1-4, with D possibly matching TRBD1 (5 bases). The CDR3 is 14 amino acids. CDR1 and CDR2 (germline): SGDLS, YYNGEE. V lost 2 bases and J lost 5, with 10 bases in between. The CDR3 bases are TGTGCCAGCAGCGTGGGTCGGGGCAATGAAAAACTGTTTTTT. This codes for CASSVGRGNEKLFF.

This clonotype appeared a single time. A much larger clone lies a single base off, so this may be a read error. No conserved phenylalanine or tryptophan is present at the end of the CDR3, so a read error is the likely explanation. The rearrangement joins TRBV6-1 to TRBJ1-5; 7 bases agree with TRBD1. This CDR3 region has 16 residues. Germline loops: CDR1 MNHNS, CDR2 SASEGT. V was pared by 3 bases and J by 4 bases, with 9 bases of the junction left unmatched. CDR3 region: CASSDLAGTDNQPQHS. The CDR3 DNA is TGTGCCAGCAGTGACCTCGCCGGGACAGATAATCAGCCCCAGCATTCT.

This sequence joins TRBV7-2 and TRBJ2-5, with TRBD1 as a possible D gene (6 bases). The CDR3 spans 15 residues. Trimming stripped 4 bases from V and 4 bases from J, with 16 bases between. Germline-derived CDR1 and CDR2 are SGHTA and FQGNSA. The CDR3 loop reads CASSSATGQRETQYF. The CDR3 DNA reads TGTGCCAGCAGCTCTGCCACGGGACAAAGAGAGACCCAGTACTTC.

This clonotype was observed many times. The CDR3 loop reads CSARDRGGPQPQHF. The DNA for the CDR3 is TGCAGTGCTAGAGATCGAGGGGGCCCTCAGCCCCAGCATTTT. The chain carries TRBV20-1 and TRBJ1-5; TRBD1 aligns across 7 bases. The length of the CDR3 is 14 residues. Trimming at V came to 0 bases and at J to 6 bases, leaving 5 bases not matched to a gene. Germline V lookup: CDR1 DFQATT, CDR2 SNEGSKA (reference sequence).

This clonotype was detected ten times or more. This chain joins TRBV4-1 and TRBJ2-1; TRBD2 agrees at 15 bases. This CDR3 is built from 18 residues. The V segment lost 2 bases and the J segment 12 bases; nucleotides outside the gene matches: 14. Germline CDR1 MGHRA, CDR2 YSYEKL. CDR3 DNA: TGCGCCAGCAGCCAACCCAAGCTGGGACTAGCGGGAGGATGGGGGCAGTTCTTC. This sequence encodes CASSQPKLGLAGGWGQFF.

This clonotype was seen at least ten times. The gene calls are TRBV12-3 or TRBV12-4 and TRBJ1-2; D perhaps matches TRBD1 (5 bases). V was cut by 2 bases and J by 5 bases, with 15 bases left in between. This CDR3 region has 15 residues. CDR3 DNA sequence: TGTGCCAGCAGTTTAAGCCAGGGCGCTCTTTATGGCTACACCTTC. It yields the protein CASSLSQGALYGYTF.

This clonotype was counted at least ten times. This chain uses TRBV28 with TRBJ2-5; TRBD1 agrees at 8 bases. Germline loops: CDR1 MDHEN, CDR2 SYDVKM. Unmatched junction bases numbered 10, after V lost 3 bases and J lost 7 bases. The CDR3 contains 15 residues. CDR3 in DNA: TGTGCCAGCAGTTTGCCGGACAGGGAATACGGGACCCAGTACTTC. This codes for CASSLPDREYGTQYF.

This clonotype was found many times. V is TRBV7-2 and J is TRBJ2-7, with 11 bases aligning to TRBD2. This CDR3 region has 15 residues. Trimming cost V 3 bases and J 7 bases; bases outside gene matches: 8. Germline CDR1 reads SGHTA; CDR2 reads FQGNSA. The CDR3 reads CASSFTSGRFQEQYF. DNA of the CDR3: TGTGCCAGCAGCTTCACTAGCGGGAGATTTCAAGAGCAGTACTTC.

Note on this clonotype: This may come from a read error, since a much larger clone is one base off. This chain joins TRBV7-2 and TRBJ2-3; unclear D gene. The tail of the sequence fits TRBJ1-5 better, so the J call may be wrong. Germline assignment: CDR1 SGHTA and CDR2 FQGNSA. CDR3 size: 13 residues. The CDR3 loop reads CASSFNQADTQHF. Here the CDR3 DNA reads TGTGCCAGCAGCTTTAACCAAGCAGATACGCAGCATTTT.

This clonotype showed up just a few times. The genes are TRBV19 and TRBJ2-7, with TRBD1 matching 8 bases. V lost 5 bases and J lost 3; bases outside the gene matches: 6. The CDR3 is 14 residues long. Germline V gene lookup returns CDR1 LNHDA and CDR2 SQIVND (reference sequence). In DNA, the CDR3 is TGTGCCAGTAGTCCGGACAGGGAATACTACGAGCAGTACTTC. This translates into CASSPDREYYEQYF.

This clonotype was picked up many times. V usage is TRBV29-1 and J usage is TRBJ1-3; D unclear. In germline, CDR1 is SQVTM, CDR2 ANQGSEA. This CDR3 contains 13 residues. V was shortened by 4 bases and J by 4 bases, with 11 bases between the two germline ends. The chain's CDR3 is CSVVSAGGNTIYF. The CDR3 nucleotides read TGCAGCGTTGTTTCGGCGGGGGGAAACACCATATATTTT.

This clonotype was picked up a small number of times. The rearrangement links TRBV7-6 to TRBJ2-3; no reliable D call. The CDR3 spans 13 residues. CDR1 is SGHVS and CDR2 is FNYEAQ in the germline V gene. V lost 0 bases and J lost 2, with 3 bases in between. CDR3 sequence reads: CASSLANTDTQYF. For the CDR3, the DNA is TGTGCCAGCAGCTTAGCCAACACAGATACGCAGTATTTT.

In this sample, this clonotype turned up a few times. V and J are TRBV3-1 and TRBJ2-1; D uncertain. The CDR3 is 13 amino acids. Per germline, CDR1 LGHDT and CDR2 YNNKEL (reference sequence). V lost 4 bases and J lost 4, with 8 bases in between. CDR3 nucleotides: TGTGCCAGCAGCCCGCTGGGGTACAATGAGCAGTTCTTC. Encoded protein: CASSPLGYNEQFF.

This clonotype showed up many times. The chain uses TRBV15 and TRBJ2-1; 7 bases line up with TRBD2. This CDR3 is 21 amino acids long. Germline assignment: CDR1 LNHNV and CDR2 YYDKDF (reference sequence). With 0 bases clipped from V and 3 bases from J, the junction kept 20 bases outside the gene matches. Here the CDR3 reads CATSRESFGGFIREDYNEQFF. The CDR3 DNA sequence: TGTGCCACCAGCAGAGAGTCTTTCGGGGGGTTTATTCGTGAAGACTACAATGAGCAGTTCTTC. Drawing the rest from reference TRBV15 and TRBJ2-1, the complete variable domain is DAMVIQNPRYQVTQFGKPVTLSCSQTLNHNVMYWYQQKSSQAPKLLFHYYDKDFNNEADTPDNFQSRRPNTSFCFLDIRSPGLGDTAMYLCATSRESFGGFIREDYNEQFFGPGTRLTVL.

The table lists this clonotype with many counts. The rearrangement joins TRBV5-6 to TRBJ1-1, with TRBD1 identical over 9 bases. This CDR3 contains 16 residues. Losses at the gene ends were 2 bases for V and 7 bases for J; bases not matched to a gene: 12. Germline values: CDR1 SGHDT, CDR2 YYEEEE. The CDR3 region is CASSLTGQGKYNEAFF. In nucleotides, the CDR3 is TGTGCCAGCAGCTTAACCGGACAGGGGAAATACAATGAAGCTTTCTTT.

This clonotype appeared many times. The rearrangement joins TRBV11-1 to TRBJ2-1; 11 positions agree with TRBD2. The CDR3 loop spans 19 amino acids. From germline, CDR1 is SGHAT and CDR2 FQDESV (reference sequence). V lost 5 bases to trimming and J lost 0 bases; unmatched junction nucleotides: 12. The CDR3 reads CASSGGTSGRVSSYNEQFF. CDR3 coding DNA: TGTGCCAGCAGCGGAGGGACTAGCGGCCGAGTGAGCTCCTACAATGAGCAGTTCTTC.

This clonotype was seen at least ten times. The chain links TRBV4-1 to TRBJ2-3; 8 bases match TRBD2. CDR3 length: 19 amino acids. The germline gives CDR1 MGHRA, CDR2 YSYEKL. With 0 bases clipped from V and 0 bases from J, the junction kept 11 bases outside the gene matches. DNA for the CDR3: TGCGCCAGCAGCCAAGAGCCCAGCGGGAGAGTTTCCAGCACAGATACGCAGTATTTT. Protein product: CASSQEPSGRVSSTDTQYF.